The present entry profiles one T cell receptor (beta chain) with its context. Original data processing: Cell counts per sample came from amplifying reference gene primers. Measured with immunoSEQ multiplex PCR; TCRdb has only the in-frame clones, and not every one. V, J and clone size were drawn from that table, and D and trimming were deduced from the DNA. The top ten clones hold around 9.5% of a sample with about 68,000 clones, roughly 80% of them seen once. This sample is part of a study of blood T cell repertoires in COVID-19. Overall study: Italy, Spain and the United States were the sources of the convalescent and acute COVID-19 samples. T cells, B-cell-depleted T cells, or PBMCs supplied cDNA or gDNA.

This receptor was identified in a man aged 50 or older with active COVID-19. The sample consisted of peripheral blood.

The CDR3: CAWSDLAGANVLTF. CDR3 in DNA: TGTGCCTGGAGCGACCTAGCTGGGGCCAACGTCCTGACTTTC. This chain uses TRBV30 with TRBJ2-6; D is unresolved. The germline V gene encodes CDR1 GTSNPN and CDR2 SVGIG (reference sequence). The CDR3 covers 14 residues. V was trimmed by 3 bases and J by 2 bases, leaving 8 bases between them.